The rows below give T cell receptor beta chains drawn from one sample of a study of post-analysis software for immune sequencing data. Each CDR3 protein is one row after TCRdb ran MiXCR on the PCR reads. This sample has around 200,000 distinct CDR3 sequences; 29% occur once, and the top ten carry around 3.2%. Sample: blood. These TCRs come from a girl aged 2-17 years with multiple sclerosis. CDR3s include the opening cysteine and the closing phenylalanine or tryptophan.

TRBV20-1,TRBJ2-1,CSAASGGSRNEQFF
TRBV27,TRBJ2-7,CASLGLAGGSYEQYF
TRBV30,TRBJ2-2,CAWGDPKQGNTGELFF
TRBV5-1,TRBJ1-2,CASSANSGTHPGGYTF
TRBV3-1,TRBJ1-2,CASSQLAHRRGYTF
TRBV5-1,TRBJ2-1,CASRLLAGGGNEQFF
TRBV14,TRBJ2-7,CASSQVSSYEQYF
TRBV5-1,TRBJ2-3,CASNTGSTDTQYF
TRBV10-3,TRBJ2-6,CAISDQETKSGANVLTF
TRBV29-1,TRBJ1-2,CSVLQVGYGYTF
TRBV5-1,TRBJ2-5,CASSRNPGETQYF
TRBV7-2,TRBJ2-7,CASSLVSTGGPYEQYF
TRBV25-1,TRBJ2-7,CASRKGGATYEQYF
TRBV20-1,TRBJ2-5,CSAADRTQETQYF
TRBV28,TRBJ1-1,CASTANTEAFF
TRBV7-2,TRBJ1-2,CASSLGGKGLHGYTF
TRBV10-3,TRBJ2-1,CAIRALAGVSNEQFF
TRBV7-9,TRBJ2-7,CASSPGTGGEQYF
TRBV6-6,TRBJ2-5,CASSKGGLEGLNEQYF
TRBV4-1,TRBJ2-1,CTSSRPRGRDDEQFF
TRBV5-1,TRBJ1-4,CASTKQEPATNEKLFF
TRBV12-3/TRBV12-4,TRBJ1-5,CASSSAGGLGQPQHF
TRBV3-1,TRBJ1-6,CASSQEGLRQGTSPLHF
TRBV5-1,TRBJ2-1,CASTNLTGNEQFF
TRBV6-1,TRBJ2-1,CASSDWTGAYLANEQFF
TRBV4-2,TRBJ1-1,CASSARPGPQTRNTEAFF
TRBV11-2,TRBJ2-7,CASSLGNRGRTYEQYF
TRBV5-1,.,CASSSLRDIGETQYF
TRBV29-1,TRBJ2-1,CGVDRGNEQFF
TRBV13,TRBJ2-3,CVSSLRGSYTDTQYF
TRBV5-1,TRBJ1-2,CASTQEIGQGGYTF